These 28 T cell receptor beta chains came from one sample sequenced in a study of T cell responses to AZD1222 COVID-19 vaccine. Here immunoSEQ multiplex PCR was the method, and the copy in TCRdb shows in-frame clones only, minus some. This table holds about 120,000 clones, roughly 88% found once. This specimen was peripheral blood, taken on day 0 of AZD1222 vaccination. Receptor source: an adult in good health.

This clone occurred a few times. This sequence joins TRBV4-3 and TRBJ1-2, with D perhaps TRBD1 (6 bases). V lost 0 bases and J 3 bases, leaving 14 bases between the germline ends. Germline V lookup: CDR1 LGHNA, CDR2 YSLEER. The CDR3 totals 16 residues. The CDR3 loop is CASSQDPYGGYYGYTF. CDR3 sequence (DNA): TGCGCCAGCAGCCAAGACCCCTACGGGGGCTACTATGGCTACACCTTC.

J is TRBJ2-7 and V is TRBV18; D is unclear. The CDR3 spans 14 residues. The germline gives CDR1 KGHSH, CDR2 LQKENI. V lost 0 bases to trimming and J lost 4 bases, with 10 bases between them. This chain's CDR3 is CASSPPTLTYEQYF. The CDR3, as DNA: TGTGCCAGCTCACCACCGACTCTAACTTACGAGCAGTACTTC.

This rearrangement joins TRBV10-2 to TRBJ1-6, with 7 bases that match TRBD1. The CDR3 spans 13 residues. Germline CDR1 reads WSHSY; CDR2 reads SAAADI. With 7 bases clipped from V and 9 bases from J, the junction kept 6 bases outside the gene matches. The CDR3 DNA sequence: TGCGCCAGCAACGACAGGGTTGGTTCACCCCTCCACTTT. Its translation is CASNDRVGSPLHF.

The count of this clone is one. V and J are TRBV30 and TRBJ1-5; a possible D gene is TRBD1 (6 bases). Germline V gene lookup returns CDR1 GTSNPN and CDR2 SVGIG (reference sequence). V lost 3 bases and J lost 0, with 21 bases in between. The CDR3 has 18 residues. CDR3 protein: CAWRPGQLNPYSNQPQHF. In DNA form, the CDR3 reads TGTGCCTGGAGGCCCGGACAGTTGAACCCTTATAGCAATCAGCCCCAGCATTTT.

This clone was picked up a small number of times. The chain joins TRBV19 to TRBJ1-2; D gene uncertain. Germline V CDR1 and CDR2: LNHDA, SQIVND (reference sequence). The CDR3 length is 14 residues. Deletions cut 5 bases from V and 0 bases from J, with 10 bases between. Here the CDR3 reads CASSDGRSNYGYTF. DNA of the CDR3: TGTGCCAGTAGTGATGGACGCTCTAACTATGGCTACACCTTC. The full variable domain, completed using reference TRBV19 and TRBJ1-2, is DGGITQSPKYLFRKEGQNVTLSCEQNLNHDAMYWYRQDPGQGLRLIYYSQIVNDFQKGDIAEGYSVSREKKESFPLTVTSAQKNPTAFYLCASSDGRSNYGYTFGSGTRLTVV.

CDR3 residues: CASSMGEYEQYF. Here the CDR3 DNA reads TGCGCCAGCAGCATGGGGGAGTACGAGCAGTACTTC. V gene TRBV5-1 combines with J gene TRBJ2-7; D possibly uses TRBD1 or TRBD2 (5 bases each). Germline V CDR1 and CDR2: SGHRS, YFSETQ. The length of the CDR3 is 12 residues. The V end lost 4 bases, the J end lost 4 bases, and 9 bases lay between the germline ends.

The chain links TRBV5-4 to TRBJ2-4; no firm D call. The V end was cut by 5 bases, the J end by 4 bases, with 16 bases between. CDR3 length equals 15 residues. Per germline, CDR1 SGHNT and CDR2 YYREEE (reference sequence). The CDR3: CASRPGDGSKNIQYF. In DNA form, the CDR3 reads TGTGCCAGCAGGCCGGGTGATGGATCGAAAAACATTCAGTACTTC.

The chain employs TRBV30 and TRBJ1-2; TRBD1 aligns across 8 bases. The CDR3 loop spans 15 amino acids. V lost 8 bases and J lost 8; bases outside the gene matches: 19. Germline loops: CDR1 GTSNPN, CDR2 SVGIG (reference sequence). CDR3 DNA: TGTGCCCGAAACGGACAGGGAGAGACCTATAGCGGCTACACCTTC. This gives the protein CARNGQGETYSGYTF. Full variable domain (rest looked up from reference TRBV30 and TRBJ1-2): SQTIHQWPATLVQPVGSPLSLECTVEGTSNPNLYWYRQAAGRGLQLLFYSVGIGQISSEVPQNLSASRPQDRQFILSSKKLLLSDSGFYLCARNGQGETYSGYTFGSGTRLTVV.

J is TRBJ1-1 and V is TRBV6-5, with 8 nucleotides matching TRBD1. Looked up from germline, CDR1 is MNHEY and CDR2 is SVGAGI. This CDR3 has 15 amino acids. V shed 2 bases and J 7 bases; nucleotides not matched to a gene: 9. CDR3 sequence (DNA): TGTGCCAGCAGTTACCTTAAGGACAGGGAGGGTGAAGCTTTCTTT. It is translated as CASSYLKDREGEAFF.

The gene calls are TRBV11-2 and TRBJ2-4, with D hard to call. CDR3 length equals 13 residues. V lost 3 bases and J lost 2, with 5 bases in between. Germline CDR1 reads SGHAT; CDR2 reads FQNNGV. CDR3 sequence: CASSLSPKNIQYF. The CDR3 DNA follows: TGTGCCAGCAGCTTGAGCCCCAAAAACATTCAGTACTTC.

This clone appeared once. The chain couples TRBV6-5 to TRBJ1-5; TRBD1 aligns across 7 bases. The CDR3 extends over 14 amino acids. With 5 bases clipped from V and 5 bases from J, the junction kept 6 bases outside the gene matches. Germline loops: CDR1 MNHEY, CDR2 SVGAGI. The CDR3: CASSPYRGYQPQHF. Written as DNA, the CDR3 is TGTGCCAGCAGTCCCTACAGGGGTTATCAGCCCCAGCATTTT.

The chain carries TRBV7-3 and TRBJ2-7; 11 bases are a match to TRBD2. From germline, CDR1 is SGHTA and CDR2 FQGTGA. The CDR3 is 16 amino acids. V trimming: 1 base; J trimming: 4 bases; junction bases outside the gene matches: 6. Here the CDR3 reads CASSLMLAGGRYEQYF. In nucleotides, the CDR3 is TGTGCCAGCAGCTTAATGCTAGCGGGGGGTAGATACGAGCAGTACTTC.

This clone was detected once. The CDR3 DNA sequence: TGTGCCAGCAGCTTCCTTCAGAACACTGAAGCTTTCTTT. Translated: CASSFLQNTEAFF. V is TRBV7-8 and J is TRBJ1-1; D gene ambiguous. Germline V gene lookup returns CDR1 SGHVS and CDR2 FQNEAQ. This CDR3 has 13 amino acids. The V and J ends lost 3 bases and 1 base respectively, with 6 bases between them.

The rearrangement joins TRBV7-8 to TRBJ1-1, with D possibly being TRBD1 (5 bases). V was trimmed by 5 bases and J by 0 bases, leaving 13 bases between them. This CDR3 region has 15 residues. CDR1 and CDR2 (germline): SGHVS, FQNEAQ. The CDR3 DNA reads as TGTGCCAGCAGCAACGAACGGGGGTTGAACACTGAAGCTTTCTTT. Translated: CASSNERGLNTEAFF.

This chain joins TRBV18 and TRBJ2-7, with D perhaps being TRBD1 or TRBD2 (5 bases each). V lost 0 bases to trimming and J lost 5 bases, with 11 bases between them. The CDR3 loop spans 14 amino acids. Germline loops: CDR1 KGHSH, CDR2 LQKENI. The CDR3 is CASSPPAGTDEQYF. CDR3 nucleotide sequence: TGTGCCAGCTCACCACCGGCAGGGACCGACGAGCAGTACTTC.

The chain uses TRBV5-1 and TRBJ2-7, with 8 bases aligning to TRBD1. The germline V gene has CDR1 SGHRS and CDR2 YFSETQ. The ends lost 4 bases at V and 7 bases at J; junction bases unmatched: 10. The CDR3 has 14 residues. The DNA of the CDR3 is TGCGCCAGCAGCGGGTCCAGGGGGCATCGGGAGCAGTACTTC. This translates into CASSGSRGHREQYF.

The CDR3 loop is CASSESQIPGDTQYF. CDR3 coding DNA: TGTGCCAGCAGTGAATCGCAGATTCCCGGGGATACGCAGTATTTT. J is TRBJ2-3 and V is TRBV6-1; D call uncertain. Trimming stripped 2 bases from V and 6 bases from J, with 15 bases between. The CDR3 sequence is 15 residues long. From germline, CDR1 is MNHNS and CDR2 SASEGT.

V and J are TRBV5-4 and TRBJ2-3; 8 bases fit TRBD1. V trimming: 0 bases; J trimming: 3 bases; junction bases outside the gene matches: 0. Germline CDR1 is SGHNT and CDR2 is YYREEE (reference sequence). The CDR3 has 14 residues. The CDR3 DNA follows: TGTGCCAGCAGCTTGGACAGGGGGACAGATACGCAGTATTTT. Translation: CASSLDRGTDTQYF.

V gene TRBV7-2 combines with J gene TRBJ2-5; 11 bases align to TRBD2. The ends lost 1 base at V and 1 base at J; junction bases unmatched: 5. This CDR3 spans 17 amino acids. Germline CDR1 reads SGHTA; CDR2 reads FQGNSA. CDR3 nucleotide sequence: TGTGCCAGCAGCTTAGTGGCACTAGCGGGGGCCCAAGAGACCCAGTACTTC. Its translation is CASSLVALAGAQETQYF.

This CDR3 is CASSHLGGAEAFF. In DNA form, the CDR3 reads TGTGCCAGCAGCCATTTGGGGGGTGCTGAAGCTTTCTTT. This sequence joins TRBV14 and TRBJ1-1, with TRBD1 as a possible D gene (5 bases). The germline V and J ends were trimmed by 3 bases and 6 bases, with 11 bases remaining between them. From germline, CDR1 is SGHDN and CDR2 FVKESK. CDR3 size: 13 residues.

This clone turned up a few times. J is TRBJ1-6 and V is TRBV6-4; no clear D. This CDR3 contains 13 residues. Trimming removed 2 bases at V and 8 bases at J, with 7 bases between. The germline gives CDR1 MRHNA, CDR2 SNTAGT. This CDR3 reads CASSDSRYSPLHF. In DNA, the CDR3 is TGTGCCAGCAGTGACAGCAGGTATTCACCCCTCCACTTT.

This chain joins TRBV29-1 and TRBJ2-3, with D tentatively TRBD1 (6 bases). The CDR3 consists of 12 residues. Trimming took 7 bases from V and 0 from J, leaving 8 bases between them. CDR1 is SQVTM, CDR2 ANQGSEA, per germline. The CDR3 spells CSGTESTDTQYF. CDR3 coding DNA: TGCAGCGGGACAGAGAGCACAGATACGCAGTATTTT.

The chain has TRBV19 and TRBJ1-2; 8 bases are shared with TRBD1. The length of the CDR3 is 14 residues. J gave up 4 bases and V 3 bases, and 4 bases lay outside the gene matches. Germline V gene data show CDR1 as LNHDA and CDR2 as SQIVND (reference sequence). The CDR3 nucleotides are TGTGCCAGTAGTATTCAGACAGGGGTCTATGGCTACACCTTC. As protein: CASSIQTGVYGYTF. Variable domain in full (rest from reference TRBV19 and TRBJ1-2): DGGITQSPKYLFRKEGQNVTLSCEQNLNHDAMYWYRQDPGQGLRLIYYSQIVNDFQKGDIAEGYSVSREKKESFPLTVTSAQKNPTAFYLCASSIQTGVYGYTFGSGTRLTVV.

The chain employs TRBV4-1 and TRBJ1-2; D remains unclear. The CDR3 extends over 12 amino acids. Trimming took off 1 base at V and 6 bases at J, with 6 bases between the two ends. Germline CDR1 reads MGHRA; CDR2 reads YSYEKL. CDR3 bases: TGCGCCAGCAGCCAAGTCGCAAATGGCTACACCTTC. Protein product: CASSQVANGYTF.

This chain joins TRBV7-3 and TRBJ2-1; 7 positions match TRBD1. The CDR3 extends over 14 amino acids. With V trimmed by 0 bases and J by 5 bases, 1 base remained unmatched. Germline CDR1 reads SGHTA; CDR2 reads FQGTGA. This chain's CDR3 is CASSLTDRDNEQFF. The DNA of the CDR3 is TGTGCCAGCAGCTTAACCGACAGGGACAATGAGCAGTTCTTC.

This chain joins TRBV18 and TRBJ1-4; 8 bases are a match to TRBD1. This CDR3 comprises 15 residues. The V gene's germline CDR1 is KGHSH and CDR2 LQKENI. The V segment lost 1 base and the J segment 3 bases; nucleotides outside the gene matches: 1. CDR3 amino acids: CASSPRTGSNEKLFF. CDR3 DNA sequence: TGTGCCAGCTCACCACGGACAGGGTCTAATGAAAAACTGTTTTTT.

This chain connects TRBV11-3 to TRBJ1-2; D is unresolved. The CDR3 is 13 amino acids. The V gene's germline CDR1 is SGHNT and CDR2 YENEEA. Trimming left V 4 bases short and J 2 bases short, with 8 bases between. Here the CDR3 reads CASSSGLNYGYTF. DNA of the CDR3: TGTGCCAGCAGCTCCGGACTGAACTATGGCTACACCTTC.

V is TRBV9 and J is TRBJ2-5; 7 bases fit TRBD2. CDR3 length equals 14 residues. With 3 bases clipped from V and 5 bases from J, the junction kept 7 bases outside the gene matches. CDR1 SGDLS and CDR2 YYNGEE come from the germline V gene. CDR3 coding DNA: TGTGCCAGCAGCGCGGGAGGTCAACGGGAGACCCAGTACTTC. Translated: CASSAGGQRETQYF.